Listed here are 16 T cell receptor beta chains from one sample, sequenced in a study of T cell changes during pregnancy in multiple sclerosis. The data were produced by immunoSEQ multiplex PCR, yet TCRdb's version contains in-frame clones alone and is incomplete. In the table there are tens of thousands of clones, approximately 90% of which are singletons. The source material was CD8+ T cells from peripheral blood mononuclear cells, sampled in the third trimester of pregnancy. The source of these receptors is a female donor with multiple sclerosis, enrolled in a pregnancy study.

This clone was detected once. V is TRBV27 and J is TRBJ2-1, with TRBD2 identical over 9 bases. V was clipped by 5 bases and J by 5 bases; unmatched bases: 4. The germline CDR1 and CDR2 sequences are MNHEY and SMNVEV (reference sequence). The CDR3 covers 14 residues. The CDR3 DNA reads as TGTGCCAGCAGTCTAGCTAGCGGGAACAATGAGCAGTTCTTC. It yields the protein CASSLASGNNEQFF.

This rearrangement joins TRBV7-9 to TRBJ2-7, with D possibly being TRBD2 (7 bases). Per germline, CDR1 SEHNR and CDR2 FQNEAQ (reference sequence). V lost 5 bases, J lost 5 bases, and 16 bases lay in between. The CDR3 consists of 14 residues. The CDR3 nucleotides are TGTGCCAGCAGCCGCGCCGGGGGGCAAGACGAGCAGTACTTC. Translating gives CASSRAGGQDEQYF.

This chain uses TRBV6-5 with TRBJ1-1; 7 bases align to TRBD1. The germline V gene encodes CDR1 MNHEY and CDR2 SVGAGI. This CDR3 has 15 residues. V trimming: 0 bases; J trimming: 1 base; junction bases outside the gene matches: 2. The CDR3: CASSYSGTANTEAFF. As DNA, the CDR3 is TGTGCCAGCAGTTACTCAGGGACAGCGAACACTGAAGCTTTCTTT.

This clone was observed a few times. This sequence joins TRBV7-9 and TRBJ1-1; D uncertain. This CDR3 has 13 residues. Trimming removed 6 bases at V and 0 bases at J, with 8 bases between. CDR1 and CDR2 from the germline V gene are SEHNR and FQNEAQ (reference sequence). The CDR3 DNA reads as TGTGCCAGCAGTCGAGGAGTGAACACTGAAGCTTTCTTT. Its protein product is CASSRGVNTEAFF.

This clone came up once. This chain uses TRBV6-5 with TRBJ2-1, with 7 positions matching TRBD1. Per the germline V gene, CDR1 is MNHEY and CDR2 is SVGAGI. V shed 0 bases, J shed 7 bases, and the junction held 3 bases outside the gene matches. This CDR3 region has 14 residues. The CDR3 DNA sequence: TGTGCCAGCAGTTACTCGACAGGGCGGAATGAGCAGTTCTTC. Translating it yields CASSYSTGRNEQFF.

CDR3 region: CASSYGGRTEAFF. The CDR3 bases are TGTGCCAGCAGTTACGGGGGGAGGACTGAAGCTTTCTTT. The genes are TRBV6-6 and TRBJ1-1, with a weak D call TRBD1 (5 bases). Trimming took 2 bases from V and 5 from J, leaving 9 bases between them. Germline CDR1 reads MNHNY; CDR2 reads SVGAGI (reference sequence). This CDR3 spans 13 amino acids.

This clone has just a few counts. The genes are TRBV4-1 and TRBJ1-5; D unresolved. CDR3 size: 15 residues. Germline-derived CDR1 and CDR2 are MGHRA and YSYEKL. Trimming stripped 0 bases from V and 3 bases from J, with 9 bases between. The CDR3 DNA sequence: TGCGCCAGCAGCCAAGATCGGCGGTTCAATCAGCCCCAGCATTTT. Its translation: CASSQDRRFNQPQHF.

The J gene is TRBJ2-3, the V gene TRBV10-1, with 7 bases matching TRBD1. Per germline, CDR1 WNHNN and CDR2 SYGVQD (reference sequence). The CDR3 runs 12 residues. With 9 bases clipped from V and 4 bases from J, the junction kept 4 bases outside the gene matches. CDR3 sequence: CARHRGSDTQYF. CDR3 bases: TGCGCCAGACACAGGGGATCAGATACGCAGTATTTT.

In regard to this clone: One end of the junction does not line up with germline, which may come from a read error. CDR3 DNA sequence: TGCAACGTTGAAGATCGAAAAAGAGACAGGGGTTATGCGCAGTATTTT. Its translation: CNVEDRKRDRGYAQYF. V usage is TRBV29-1 and J usage is TRBJ2-3; 8 nucleotides line up with TRBD1. The CDR3 spans 16 residues. CDR1 and CDR2 (germline): SQVTM, ANQGSEA.

This chain joins TRBV4-1 and TRBJ1-1; D gene ambiguous. V lost 0 bases and J 1 base, leaving 9 bases between the germline ends. The CDR3 runs 15 residues. From germline, CDR1 is MGHRA and CDR2 YSYEKL. The CDR3 spells CASSQDPGRNTEAFF. CDR3 sequence (DNA): TGCGCCAGCAGCCAAGATCCCGGGAGGAACACTGAAGCTTTCTTT.

This chain connects TRBV29-1 to TRBJ1-2; TRBD1 matches 9 bases. Trimming removed 7 bases from V and 4 bases from J; junction bases left unmatched: 7. From germline, CDR1 is SQVTM and CDR2 ANQGSEA. This CDR3 spans 13 amino acids. The CDR3 region is CSGTGGTIYGYTF. CDR3 nucleotide sequence: TGCAGCGGTACAGGGGGCACGATCTATGGCTACACCTTC.

This chain uses TRBV4-3 with TRBJ1-3; unclear D gene. V was trimmed by 0 bases and J by 3 bases, leaving 9 bases between them. The CDR3 has 15 residues. In germline, CDR1 is LGHNA, CDR2 YSLEER. The CDR3 loop reads CASSQDRSDGNTIYF. The CDR3 nucleotides read TGCGCCAGCAGCCAAGATCGATCAGATGGAAACACCATATATTTT.

The CDR3 DNA reads as TGTGCCAGCAGTGTTGCGACAGGCCAGGTCTACGAGCAGTACTTC. It translates to CASSVATGQVYEQYF. The chain couples TRBV2 to TRBJ2-7; tentatively, D is TRBD1 (6 bases). The V and J ends lost 4 bases and 3 bases respectively, with 16 bases between them. This CDR3 region has 15 residues. Germline loops: CDR1 SNHLY, CDR2 FYNNEI.

The chain couples TRBV6-1 to TRBJ2-3; TRBD1 might be the D (6 bases). The germline V gene encodes CDR1 MNHNS and CDR2 SASEGT. The CDR3 totals 16 residues. Trimming removed 2 bases at V and 2 bases at J, with 14 bases between. The CDR3 DNA is TGTGCCAGCAGTGAACTACAGGGCCATTTCACAGATACGCAGTATTTT. Protein sequence: CASSELQGHFTDTQYF.

The genes are TRBV5-6 and TRBJ2-1; D is uncertain. The CDR3 is 14 residues long. Germline lookup yields CDR1 SGHDT and CDR2 YYEEEE. Trimming left V 0 bases short and J 0 bases short, with 4 bases between. The DNA for the CDR3 is TGTGCCAGCAGCTTGGGCAGCTCCTACAATGAGCAGTTCTTC. It translates to CASSLGSSYNEQFF.

The chain couples TRBV29-1 to TRBJ2-3, with 7 bases fitting TRBD1. The germline gives CDR1 SQVTM, CDR2 ANQGSEA. CDR3 size: 15 residues. V dropped 0 bases and J dropped 4; count of bases not matched to a gene: 7. The CDR3 region has the DNA TGCAGCGTTGAAGAAGTGACAGGGTGGCCAGATACGCAGTATTTT. Amino acid sequence: CSVEEVTGWPDTQYF.